This entry lists 20 T cell receptor beta chains sequenced from one sample in a study of blood T cells in healthy people across ages. Primers used in a second PCR of about 7 to 12 cycles were a sample-barcoded 5' primer and a J-beta primer mix. TCRdb processed the 5' RACE reads anew with MiXCR; each CDR3 protein has one entry. Altogether around 800,000 distinct CDR3 sequences are present, around 62% being singletons, with the ten largest covering 28%. Material: blood. These receptors all come from a young man in good health.

The chain is built from TRBV6-5 and TRBJ1-2; D unclear. V lost 6 bases, J lost 6 bases, and 14 bases lay in between. Germline CDR1 MNHEY, CDR2 SVGAGI. The CDR3 is 13 amino acids. This CDR3 is CASRADPLDGYTF. Written as DNA, the CDR3 is TGTGCCAGCAGGGCCGACCCCCTCGATGGCTACACCTTC.

This chain uses TRBV6-4 with TRBJ1-6; D gene uncertain. The CDR3 is 15 residues long. Germline assignment: CDR1 MRHNA and CDR2 SNTAGT. V lost 5 bases, J lost 9 bases, and 17 bases lay in between. CDR3 sequence (DNA): TGTGCCAGCAGTCCCGGACCCCGCGGTAGTTCACCCCTCCACTTT. Protein sequence: CASSPGPRGSSPLHF.

This chain uses TRBV2 with TRBJ1-6; D remains ambiguous. Looked up from germline, CDR1 is SNHLY and CDR2 is FYNNEI. Deletions cut 9 bases from V and 5 bases from J, with 8 bases between. The CDR3 spans 12 residues. CDR3 sequence: CASGLHNSPLHF. The DNA of the CDR3 is TGTGCCAGTGGACTTCATAATTCACCCCTCCACTTT.

This clonotype was picked up one time. The chain has TRBV10-3 and TRBJ1-4; 8 nucleotides agree with TRBD1. Germline assignment: CDR1 ENHRY and CDR2 SYGVKD. The CDR3 spans 14 residues. Trimming took 6 bases from V and 8 from J; bases not matched to a gene: 8. CDR3 nucleotides: TGTGCCATCAGCAGGACAGGGAGAGGGGAAAAACTGTTTTTT. It specifies CAISRTGRGEKLFF.

This clonotype was recorded only once. This chain connects TRBV4-1 to TRBJ2-5; D is uncertain. The CDR3 has 13 residues. Germline assignment: CDR1 MGHRA and CDR2 YSYEKL. Trimming stripped 4 bases from V and 1 base from J, with 7 bases between. CDR3 sequence: CASSRRRQETQYF. CDR3 nucleotide sequence: TGCGCCAGCAGCCGCAGGCGCCAAGAGACCCAGTACTTC.

This chain links TRBV20-1 with TRBJ2-5, with 10 nucleotides matching TRBD2. The assigned J gene may be wrong: the sequence end matches TRBJ2-7 better. CDR3 length: 15 amino acids. From germline, CDR1 is DFQATT and CDR2 SNEGSKA (reference sequence). In DNA, the CDR3 is TGCAGTGCAGCGGAGCCTAGCGGGGGCCACCACGAGCAGTACTTC. Translation: CSAAEPSGGHHEQYF.

The chain uses TRBV20-1 and TRBJ2-7; TRBD2 matches at 7 bases. The CDR3 contains 13 residues. In germline, CDR1 is DFQATT, CDR2 SNEGSKA (reference sequence). With V trimmed by 1 base and J by 4 bases, 4 bases remained unmatched. The CDR3 protein is CSARVGGGYEQYF. The CDR3, as DNA: TGCAGTGCTAGAGTAGGCGGGGGTTACGAGCAGTACTTC.

This clonotype was recorded once. The CDR3 loop reads CSVESGNGYTF. CDR3 bases: TGCAGCGTTGAGTCGGGAAATGGCTACACCTTC. The chain is built from TRBV29-1 and TRBJ1-2; D is unresolved. Germline lookup yields CDR1 SQVTM and CDR2 ANQGSEA. The V end was cut by 3 bases, the J end by 6 bases, with 8 bases between. The CDR3 sequence is 11 residues long.

This clonotype turned up a few times. J is TRBJ2-7 and V is TRBV11-2, with TRBD1 matching over 12 bases. Per germline, CDR1 SGHAT and CDR2 FQNNGV. The CDR3 extends over 14 amino acids. Trimming removed 5 bases from V and 6 bases from J; junction bases left unmatched: 5. CDR3 region: CASSPGTGGFEQYF. CDR3 nucleotide sequence: TGTGCCAGCAGCCCCGGGACAGGGGGCTTCGAGCAGTACTTC.

V is TRBV6-5 and J is TRBJ2-1, with D possibly being TRBD1 (5 bases). The V and J ends lost 5 bases and 1 base respectively, with 15 bases between them. The CDR3 runs 16 residues. Germline CDR1 and CDR2: MNHEY and SVGAGI. The CDR3 spells CASSPVGESSYNEQFF. DNA for the CDR3: TGTGCCAGCAGTCCTGTAGGGGAATCTTCCTACAATGAGCAGTTCTTC.

This clonotype was counted only a few times. V is TRBV20-1 and J is TRBJ2-1; 7 bases agree with TRBD1. Trimming removed 3 bases from V and 5 bases from J; junction bases left unmatched: 13. CDR3 size: 16 residues. Looked up from germline, CDR1 is DFQATT and CDR2 is SNEGSKA (reference sequence). The CDR3 nucleotides are TGCAGTGCTAGCTCCCCCGCCCAGACAGGGAACAATGAGCAGTTCTTC. It encodes CSASSPAQTGNNEQFF.

The chain uses TRBV25-1 and TRBJ1-2; D perhaps matches TRBD1 (6 bases). CDR1 MGHDK and CDR2 SYGVNS come from the germline V gene. Trimming pared 3 bases from V and 5 bases from J, leaving 16 bases between. This CDR3 has 15 residues. The CDR3 DNA sequence: TGTGCCAGCAGTGATTCCGCGTGGGGGCGGTATGGCTACACCTTC. As protein: CASSDSAWGRYGYTF.

This clonotype has only a few counts. The chain carries TRBV20-1 and TRBJ1-2; 8 bases are shared with TRBD1. The CDR3 sequence is 15 residues long. The germline V gene encodes CDR1 DFQATT and CDR2 SNEGSKA (reference sequence). CDR3 DNA sequence: TGCAGCACTAGGGGAGGACAGGGCGACGCCTATGGCTACACCTTC. Amino acids: CSTRGGQGDAYGYTF.

There are a few counts of this clonotype. The V gene is TRBV12-3 or TRBV12-4, the J gene TRBJ1-2; 8 nucleotides match TRBD1. The CDR3 runs to 13 residues. J was trimmed by 4 bases and V by 6 bases; bases with no gene match: 4. CDR3 protein: CASSPDRAYGYTF. CDR3 DNA sequence: TGTGCCAGCAGCCCGGACAGGGCCTATGGCTACACCTTC.

V and J are TRBV11-3 and TRBJ2-1; 11 bases are shared with TRBD1. Per germline, CDR1 SGHNT and CDR2 YENEEA. The CDR3 loop spans 15 amino acids. Unmatched junction bases numbered 2, after V lost 1 base and J lost 6 bases. The CDR3, as DNA: TGTGCCAGCAGCTTAGGGGGACAGGGGGTCAATGAGCAGTTCTTC. Amino acid sequence: CASSLGGQGVNEQFF.

This clonotype was counted once. V usage is TRBV27 and J usage is TRBJ2-5, with TRBD2 matching over 7 bases. CDR1 MNHEY and CDR2 SMNVEV come from the germline V gene (reference sequence). Trimming took 7 bases from V and 4 from J; bases not matched to a gene: 6. The CDR3 totals 13 residues. In DNA form, the CDR3 reads TGTGCCAGCACCGGACTAGTTGGAGAGACCCAGTACTTC. Translating it yields CASTGLVGETQYF.

The CDR3 protein is CATGSRGGTEAFF. CDR3 nucleotides: TGTGCCACCGGATCCAGGGGCGGCACTGAAGCTTTCTTT. The chain links TRBV10-3 to TRBJ1-1; D possibly corresponds to TRBD1 (6 bases). Germline assignment: CDR1 ENHRY and CDR2 SYGVKD. Trimming shortened V by 10 bases and J by 4 bases, and 16 bases separated the two germline ends. The CDR3 length is 13 residues.

V gene TRBV7-2 combines with J gene TRBJ2-5; maybe TRBD1 (5 bases). CDR3 length equals 15 residues. Looked up from germline, CDR1 is SGHTA and CDR2 is FQGNSA. V was clipped by 1 base and J by 5 bases, with 14 bases between them. CDR3 bases: TGTGCCAGCAGCTTAGGGGCGTGGGGCCTGGAGACCCAGTACTTC. It is translated as CASSLGAWGLETQYF.

CDR3 amino acids: CASSLGLALYERYF. Written as DNA, the CDR3 is TGTGCCAGCAGCCTGGGGTTGGCCCTCTACGAGCGGTACTTC. The genes are TRBV7-2 and TRBJ2-5; no reliable D call. Trimming removed 5 bases from V and 13 bases from J, with 23 bases in between. The CDR3 has 14 residues. The germline gives CDR1 SGHTA, CDR2 FQGNSA.

This chain joins TRBV4-3 and TRBJ2-7, with D unresolved. The CDR3 spans 16 residues. Germline CDR1 and CDR2: LGHNA and YSLEER. V was cut by 4 bases and J by 7 bases, with 23 bases left in between. In DNA form, the CDR3 reads TGCGCCAGCAGCCCCGGTATCCAGAGATACTACAATGAGCAGTACTTC. Translated, it gives CASSPGIQRYYNEQYF.